This T cell receptor (beta chain) came from a study of T cell responses to AZD1222 COVID-19 vaccine. Study-level points and caveats: Only after the peak T cell response were repertoires sampled. CD4 TCRs associated with vaccination spanned spike, dominating at 160-218 and 743-854. Two AZD1222 doses significantly raised spike-specific TCR breadth and depth over controls.

CDR1 and CDR2 (germline): MNHEY, SVGAGI. V dropped 2 bases and J dropped 3; count of bases not matched to a gene: 4. The CDR3 is 15 amino acids. Assay used: immunoSEQ multiplex PCR; TCRdb lists only in-frame clones, some missing. Found here are approximately 110,000 clones, approximately 90% of them singletons; the top ten hold 7% to 8%. A remark on this clone: Its target is unknown.

The V gene is TRBV6-5, the J gene TRBJ2-7; 10 bases map to TRBD1. The sequence derives from an adult in good health. Material: peripheral blood, obtained on day 0 of AZD1222 vaccination. This chain's CDR3 is CASSYHRTGGYEQYF. Here the CDR3 DNA reads TGTGCCAGCAGTTACCACCGGACAGGGGGCTACGAGCAGTACTTC.